These 10 T cell receptor beta chains originate from one sample sequenced in a study of response to subunit inactivated influenza vaccine. MiXCR, run by TCRdb on the RT-PCR reads, gives a single entry per CDR3 protein. This table holds around 650,000 distinct CDR3 sequences, about 15% found once. The material sequenced was PBMCs from blood, taken about 12 days after vaccination. The receptors originated from a man aged 45-65 years who received an inactivated influenza vaccine.

The J gene is TRBJ1-1, the V gene TRBV7-8; no reliable D call. CDR1 is SGHVS, CDR2 FQNEAQ, per germline. The CDR3 is made up of 16 amino acids. V was shortened by 5 bases and J by 3 bases, with 19 bases between the two germline ends. The CDR3 DNA follows: TGTGCCAGCAGCGGCCTCCCGGGGATTGGGGACACTGAAGCTTTCTTT. Protein: CASSGLPGIGDTEAFF.

This chain connects TRBV24-1 to TRBJ2-3; 7 nucleotides align to TRBD1. This CDR3 comprises 14 residues. With V trimmed by 7 bases and J by 0 bases, 3 bases remained unmatched. The germline V gene has CDR1 KGHDR and CDR2 SFDVKD. The CDR3 DNA sequence: TGTGCCACCAGCACAGGGGAGAGCACAGATACGCAGTATTTT. Its protein product is CATSTGESTDTQYF.

There are many counts of this clonotype. The chain combines TRBV5-1 with TRBJ1-6; TRBD1 matches 7 bases. V shed 7 bases, J shed 8 bases, and the junction held 6 bases outside the gene matches. CDR3 length: 13 residues. Germline loops: CDR1 SGHRS, CDR2 YFSETQ. The DNA for the CDR3 is TGCGCCAGCGGAAGACAGGGAGATTCACCCCTCCACTTT. Protein product: CASGRQGDSPLHF.

The rearrangement links TRBV29-1 to TRBJ1-4; maybe TRBD1 (6 bases). There are 14 residues in the CDR3. Germline V lookup: CDR1 SQVTM, CDR2 ANQGSEA. Trimming left V 1 base short and J 3 bases short, with 9 bases between. The chain's CDR3 is CSVEGWGPNEKLFF. The CDR3 bases are TGCAGCGTTGAAGGCTGGGGGCCTAATGAAAAACTGTTTTTT.

The genes are TRBV7-9 and TRBJ2-3; 7 bases line up with TRBD1. Trimming removed 3 bases from V and 2 bases from J; junction bases left unmatched: 8. The CDR3 has 16 amino acids. Germline CDR1 SEHNR, CDR2 FQNEAQ (reference sequence). CDR3 sequence: CASSFPVTGATDTQYF. The CDR3 nucleotides are TGTGCCAGCAGCTTTCCTGTAACAGGGGCCACAGATACGCAGTATTTT.

This clonotype has just a few counts. The rearrangement joins TRBV20-1 to TRBJ2-5; maybe TRBD1 (5 bases). CDR1 DFQATT and CDR2 SNEGSKA come from the germline V gene (reference sequence). V shed 0 bases and J shed 1 base, with 18 bases lying between them. The CDR3 loop spans 17 amino acids. CDR3 sequence: CSARDPSPRQLQETQYF. The DNA of the CDR3 is TGCAGTGCTAGAGATCCTTCCCCTAGACAGCTCCAAGAGACCCAGTACTTC.

This clonotype was detected only a few times. The CDR3 nucleotides are TGTGCCACCAAAACGGGACAGGATCTCTATAATTCACCCCTCCACTTT. It is translated as CATKTGQDLYNSPLHF. This sequence joins TRBV15 and TRBJ1-6; TRBD1 matches at 8 bases. Unmatched junction bases numbered 8, after V lost 7 bases and J lost 3 bases. In germline, CDR1 is LNHNV, CDR2 YYDKDF (reference sequence). The CDR3 consists of 16 residues.

This clonotype has a handful of counts. The chain recombines TRBV10-3 with TRBJ2-5; D remains unclear. The CDR3 runs 14 residues. Germline-derived CDR1 and CDR2 are ENHRY and SYGVKD. The V gene lost 6 bases and the J gene lost 7 bases, with 18 bases spanning the gap. The CDR3 is CAIRVGPADATQYF. CDR3 DNA: TGTGCCATCAGGGTGGGTCCCGCGGATGCGACCCAGTACTTC.

In its sample, this clonotype was seen a few times. V usage is TRBV11-2 and J usage is TRBJ1-1, with 8 bases fitting TRBD1. The length of the CDR3 is 15 residues. The J segment lost 4 bases and the V segment lost 5 bases, leaving 9 bases of the junction unmatched. The germline V gene has CDR1 SGHAT and CDR2 FQNNGV. In DNA, the CDR3 is TGTGCCAGCAGCCGGACAGGGATATGGTTCACTGAAGCTTTCTTT. Translating gives CASSRTGIWFTEAFF. The whole variable domain, filled in from reference TRBV11-2 and TRBJ1-1, reads EAGVAQSPRYKIIEKRQSVAFWCNPISGHATLYWYQQILGQGPKLLIQFQNNGVVDDSQLPKDRFSAERLKGVDSTLKIQPAKLEDSAVYLCASSRTGIWFTEAFFGQGTRLTVV.

In its sample, this clonotype was seen once. At one of its ends the junction is not consistent with the germline gene, which may arise from a read error. The V call is TRBV7-9, the J call TRBJ2-1; no definite D call. This CDR3 region has 9 residues. Germline values: CDR1 SEHNR, CDR2 FQNEAQ (reference sequence). CDR3: CASSLPPVF. The CDR3 DNA follows: TGTGCCAGCAGCCTCCCGCCCGTCTTC.